This record looks at one T cell receptor beta chain sequence and its context. Its antigen remains unidentified. The entry originates in a study of T cell responses to AZD1222 COVID-19 vaccine. Study details: Researchers grouped second doses given at about 4 or about 12 weeks into one pool. Study-level results: Two AZD1222 doses significantly raised spike-specific TCR breadth and depth over controls. Donor demographics were predominantly white British with a female majority; clonal diversity may be underestimated.

Trimming removed 5 bases from V and 0 bases from J; junction bases left unmatched: 6. Germline V gene data show CDR1 as SGHTA and CDR2 as FQGTGA. The length of the CDR3 is 17 residues. Sequencing used immunoSEQ multiplex PCR; TCRdb keeps in-frame clones, though not all of them. This sample has 150,000 or so clones, with about 90% found just once. The receptor was isolated from an adult in good health. Material: peripheral blood, obtained on day 0 of AZD1222 vaccination. The chain combines TRBV7-3 with TRBJ2-5; 13 bases align to TRBD2. The DNA for the CDR3 is TGTGCCAGCAGCCCGGGTGGACTAGCGGGAGACCAAGAGACCCAGTACTTC. This translates into CASSPGGLAGDQETQYF.